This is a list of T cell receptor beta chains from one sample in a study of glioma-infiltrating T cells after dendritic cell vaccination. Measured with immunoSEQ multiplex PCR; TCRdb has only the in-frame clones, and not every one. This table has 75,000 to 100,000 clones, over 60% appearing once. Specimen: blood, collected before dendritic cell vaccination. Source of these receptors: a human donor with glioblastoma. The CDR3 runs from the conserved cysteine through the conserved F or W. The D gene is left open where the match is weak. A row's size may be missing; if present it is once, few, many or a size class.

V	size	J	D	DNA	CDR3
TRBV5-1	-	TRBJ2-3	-	TGCGCCAGCAGCTTGGTCTTGCGGGCCCCCACGAGCACAGATACGCAGTATTTT	CASSLVLRAPTSTDTQYF
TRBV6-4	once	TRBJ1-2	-	TGTGCCAGCAGTGAGTTTCCAGGCCCCTATGGCTACACCTTC	CASSEFPGPYGYTF
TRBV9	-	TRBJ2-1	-	TGTGCCAGCAGCGTAGTGGGCGGAATGGGGCACAATGAGCAGTTCTTC	CASSVVGGMGHNEQFF
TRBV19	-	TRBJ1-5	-	TGTGCCAGCAGGGGAGTTGAATATCAGCCCCAGCATTTT	CASRGVEYQPQHF
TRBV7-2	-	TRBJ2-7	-	TGTGCCAGCAGCTTACTTCTCTACGAGCAGTACTTC	CASSLLLYEQYF
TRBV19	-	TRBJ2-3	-	TGTGCCAGTAGTCCAGGGGTTGGGGCAGGCACAGATACGCAGTATTTT	CASSPGVGAGTDTQYF
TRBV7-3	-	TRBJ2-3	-	TGTGCCAGCAGCTTGCAGGGAACAGATACGCAGTATTTT	CASSLQGTDTQYF
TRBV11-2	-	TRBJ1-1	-	TGTGCCAGCAGCTTCGGGTACATGAACACTGAAGCTTTCTTT	CASSFGYMNTEAFF
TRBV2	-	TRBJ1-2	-	TGTGCCAGCAGTGAAGGTTCCCTTGTAGGCTACACCTTC	CASSEGSLVGYTF
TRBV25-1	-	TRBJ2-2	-	TGTGCCAGCAGTGAAGCGGGGAACACCGGGGAGCTGTTTTTT	CASSEAGNTGELFF
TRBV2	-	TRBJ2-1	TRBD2	TGTGCCAGCAGTGAGCGAATAGCGGGAGGGCCGTACAATGAGCAGTTCTTC	CASSERIAGGPYNEQFF
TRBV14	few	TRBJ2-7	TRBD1	TGTGCCAGCAGCCAGACCTCGGACAGGGGGGTGGAGTACTTC	CASSQTSDRGVEYF
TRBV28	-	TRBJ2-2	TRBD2	TGTGCCAGCAGACTAGCGGGAAGCACCGGGGAGCTGTTTTTT	CASRLAGSTGELFF
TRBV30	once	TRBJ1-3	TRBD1	TGTGCCTGGAGTTGGGGACAGGGAATCTCTGGAAACACCATATATTTT	CAWSWGQGISGNTIYF
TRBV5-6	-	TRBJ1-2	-	TGTGCCAGCAGCTTCATGTCCGGGAACTATGGCTACACCTTC	CASSFMSGNYGYTF
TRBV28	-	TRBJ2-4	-	TGTGCCAGCAGTCCGCCCGGTATGGCCAAAAACATTCAGTACTTC	CASSPPGMAKNIQYF
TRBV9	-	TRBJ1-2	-	TGTGCCAGCAGCCCCAGAGGGGGGGAGTTCTATGGCTACACCTTC	CASSPRGGEFYGYTF
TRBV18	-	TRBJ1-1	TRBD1	TGTGCCAGCTCACCATATCAGGTGGACAGGGGGCTTGAAGCTTTCTTT	CASSPYQVDRGLEAFF
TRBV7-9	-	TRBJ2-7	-	TGTGCCAGCAGCTTCGGCCCCCGGAGTTGGGAGCAGTACTTC	CASSFGPRSWEQYF
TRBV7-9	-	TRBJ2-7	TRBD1	TGTGCCAGCAGCTATACAGGGGCGGGCGAGCAGTACTTC	CASSYTGAGEQYF
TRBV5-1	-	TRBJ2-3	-	TGCGCCAGCAGCTTGGGGCGCAGGGATTTCGCAGATACGCAGTATTTT	CASSLGRRDFADTQYF
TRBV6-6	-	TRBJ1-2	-	TGTGCCAGCAGTTCAGGGTTAGACGGCTACACCTTC	CASSSGLDGYTF